These 17 T cell receptor beta chains originate from one sample sequenced in a study of post-analysis software for immune sequencing data. For these receptors, no antigen is known. Built from TCR beta cDNA, the libraries had unique molecular identifiers in them. Via MiXCR, TCRdb re-called the PCR reads, giving one row per CDR3 protein. Seen here are hundreds of thousands of distinct CDR3 sequences, about 53% observed once, and the top ten hold approximately 4.5%. Whole-study findings and limits: TRBV5-6, TRBV5-1 and TRBV20-1 belonged to a set of roughly 5 TRBV segments that were more frequent in patients than controls.

The sequencing sample was made of blood. These receptors were taken from a girl aged 10-17 years with multiple sclerosis.

This clonotype was detected only a few times. The gene calls are TRBV29-1 and TRBJ1-2; possible D gene TRBD1, 5 bases. CDR1 SQVTM and CDR2 ANQGSEA come from the germline V gene. This CDR3 has 16 residues. Trimming shortened V by 3 bases and J by 4 bases, and 21 bases separated the two germline ends. The CDR3 DNA is TGCAGCGTTGATAGAAGGGGCAGTGGACACCTCTATGGCTACACCTTC. It specifies CSVDRRGSGHLYGYTF.

This chain connects TRBV20-1 to TRBJ1-1; D call uncertain. V gave up 5 bases and J gave up 1 base, with 14 bases separating them. The CDR3 totals 14 residues. Germline CDR1 and CDR2: DFQATT and SNEGSKA (reference sequence). CDR3 coding DNA: TGCAGTGCTCGCCGGGAGCTGGGGAACACTGAAGCTTTCTTT. This gives the protein CSARRELGNTEAFF.

The CDR3 region is CASSVGGLAGLVTDTQYF. The CDR3 DNA reads TGTGCCAGCAGCGTAGGTGGACTAGCGGGGCTCGTCACAGATACGCAGTATTTT. V usage is TRBV9 and J usage is TRBJ2-3; 12 bases fit TRBD2. The CDR3 consists of 18 residues. V gave up 0 bases and J gave up 2 bases; unmatched junction bases: 7. In germline, CDR1 is SGDLS, CDR2 YYNGEE.

On this clonotype itself: At one end, the junction sequence differs from germline, possibly due to a read error. V usage is TRBV20-1 and J usage is TRBJ2-1, with 8 bases fitting TRBD2. The CDR3 sequence is 16 residues long. Germline V gives CDR1 DFQATT, CDR2 SNEGSKA (reference sequence). In nucleotides, the CDR3 is TGTAGTGCCGGCGGCCTAGCGGGTAGCTCCTACAATGAGCAGTTCTTC. Its translation: CSAGGLAGSSYNEQFF.

V usage is TRBV6-4 and J usage is TRBJ2-1, with TRBD2 matching over 7 bases. Germline CDR1 MRHNA, CDR2 SNTAGT. After removal of 5 bases from V and 0 bases from J, the junction contained 4 bases not matched to a gene. The CDR3 runs to 15 residues. The CDR3 spells CASSRRLASYNEQFF. CDR3 nucleotide sequence: TGTGCCAGCAGTCGGCGACTAGCCTCCTACAATGAGCAGTTCTTC.

The rearrangement joins TRBV12-3 or TRBV12-4 to TRBJ1-1; D not resolved. The CDR3 is made up of 15 amino acids. With 3 bases removed from V and 3 bases from J, the gap between germline ends came to 14 bases. Here the CDR3 reads CASSFSIRPYTEAFF. CDR3 nucleotides: TGTGCCAGCAGTTTCTCTATAAGGCCATACACTGAAGCTTTCTTT.

This clonotype was seen more than once but under ten times. The chain recombines TRBV6-1 with TRBJ2-6; the D is unclear. V shed 4 bases and J shed 1 base, with 8 bases lying between them. Per germline, CDR1 MNHNS and CDR2 SASEGT. The CDR3 contains 15 residues. CDR3 in amino acids: CASSVMGSGANVLTF. In DNA form, the CDR3 reads TGTGCCAGCAGTGTAATGGGATCTGGGGCCAACGTCCTGACTTTC.

This clonotype was detected only a few times. The CDR3 bases are TGTGCCAGCAGCCCCGTCTGGGAGGGGGCCGCCTTCTACGAGCAGTACTTC. Translation gives CASSPVWEGAAFYEQYF. The genes are TRBV7-8 and TRBJ2-7; D may correspond to TRBD1 or TRBD2 (7 bases each). From germline, CDR1 is SGHVS and CDR2 FQNEAQ. The CDR3 is 17 amino acids. Trimming shortened V by 5 bases and J by 3 bases, and 23 bases separated the two germline ends.

The chain recombines TRBV20-1 with TRBJ2-3; TRBD1 matches 7 bases. The J segment lost 4 bases and the V segment lost 0 bases, leaving 4 bases of the junction unmatched. This CDR3 is 14 amino acids long. CDR1 is DFQATT, CDR2 SNEGSKA, per germline (reference sequence). This CDR3 is CSARDRGQSDTQYF. The CDR3 region has the DNA TGCAGTGCTAGAGATAGGGGGCAGTCAGATACGCAGTATTTT.

The chain couples TRBV6-5 to TRBJ1-1; 7 positions agree with TRBD1. Per germline, CDR1 MNHEY and CDR2 SVGAGI. V lost 0 bases and J lost 1; bases outside the gene matches: 5. CDR3 size: 16 residues. The CDR3, as DNA: TGTGCCAGCAGTTACTCACACAGGGGAACGAACACTGAAGCTTTCTTT. Its translation: CASSYSHRGTNTEAFF.

This clonotype was picked up many times. The rearrangement links TRBV5-1 to TRBJ2-7, with TRBD2 identical over 9 bases. This CDR3 has 17 residues. The germline gives CDR1 SGHRS, CDR2 YFSETQ. Germline trimming cut 4 bases from V and 3 bases from J; bases unmatched to any gene: 14. The CDR3 protein is CASSTAGTSGQSYEQYF. CDR3 sequence (DNA): TGCGCCAGCAGCACGGCGGGTACTAGCGGGCAAAGCTACGAGCAGTACTTC.

The rearrangement links TRBV6-5 to TRBJ1-4, with D hard to call. V lost 2 bases and J lost 3, with 13 bases in between. This CDR3 region has 16 residues. Germline CDR1 and CDR2: MNHEY and SVGAGI. The CDR3 region is CASSYGRTTPNEKLFF. CDR3 coding DNA: TGTGCCAGCAGTTACGGGAGGACTACTCCTAATGAAAAACTGTTTTTT.

The rearrangement uses TRBV9 and TRBJ2-7; D is ambiguous. Germline CDR1 and CDR2: SGDLS and YYNGEE. The ends were cut back, 5 bases at V and 0 bases at J, with 6 bases in the middle. This CDR3 has 12 residues. In nucleotides, the CDR3 is TGTGCCAGCAGTGTCAGCTCCTACGAGCAGTACTTC. This codes for CASSVSSYEQYF.

CDR3: CASSPGRTKETQYF. In DNA, the CDR3 is TGTGCCAGCAGCCCGGGACGGACTAAAGAGACCCAGTACTTC. V and J are TRBV7-9 and TRBJ2-5; D is perhaps TRBD2 (6 bases). CDR1 and CDR2 (germline): SEHNR, FQNEAQ (reference sequence). The V and J ends lost 5 bases and 3 bases respectively, with 13 bases between them. CDR3 length: 14 amino acids.

This sequence joins TRBV29-1 and TRBJ1-1; 9 bases match TRBD1. The CDR3 totals 15 residues. V shed 6 bases and J 0 bases; nucleotides not matched to a gene: 8. Germline V gives CDR1 SQVTM, CDR2 ANQGSEA. The chain's CDR3 is CSVQPGTGMNTEAFF. In DNA, the CDR3 is TGCAGCGTCCAACCTGGGACAGGGATGAACACTGAAGCTTTCTTT.

This clonotype has a count of ten or more. The V and J genes are TRBV5-1 and TRBJ2-7; no firm D call. V was shortened by 3 bases and J by 2 bases, with 9 bases between the two germline ends. The CDR3 totals 13 residues. CDR1 is SGHRS, CDR2 YFSETQ, per germline. The CDR3 protein is CASSYPATYEQYF. DNA of the CDR3: TGCGCCAGCAGCTACCCAGCTACCTACGAGCAGTACTTC. Variable domain in full (rest from reference TRBV5-1 and TRBJ2-7): KAGVTQTPRYLIKTRGQQVTLSCSPISGHRSVSWYQQTPGQGLQFLFEYFSETQRNKGNFPGRFSGRQFSNSRSEMNVSTLELGDSALYLCASSYPATYEQYFGPGTRLTVT.

The rearrangement uses TRBV12-3 or TRBV12-4 and TRBJ2-5, with a weak D call TRBD2 (7 bases). Between the trimmed V and J ends, which lost 3 bases and 11 bases, there was a span of 22 bases. The CDR3 covers 15 residues. The CDR3 sequence is CASSFSWGGVRQQYF. The CDR3 nucleotides are TGTGCCAGCAGTTTTTCATGGGGGGGCGTACGGCAGCAGTACTTC.